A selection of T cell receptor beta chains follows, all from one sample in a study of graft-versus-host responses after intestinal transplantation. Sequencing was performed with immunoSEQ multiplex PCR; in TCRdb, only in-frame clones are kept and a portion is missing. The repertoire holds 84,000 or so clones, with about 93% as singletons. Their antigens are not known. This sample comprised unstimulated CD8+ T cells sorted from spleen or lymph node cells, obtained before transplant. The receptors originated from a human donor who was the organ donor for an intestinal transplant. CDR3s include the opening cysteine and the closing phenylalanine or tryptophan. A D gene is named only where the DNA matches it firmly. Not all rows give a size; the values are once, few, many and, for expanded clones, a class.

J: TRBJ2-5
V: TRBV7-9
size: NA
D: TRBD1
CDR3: CASIPDRSLEETQYF
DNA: TGTGCCAGCATCCCGGACAGGTCCCTGGAGGAGACCCAGTACTTC

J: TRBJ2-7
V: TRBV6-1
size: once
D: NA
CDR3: CASSEGSEASIYEQYF
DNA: TGTGCCAGCAGTGAAGGGAGCGAGGCGTCAATCTACGAGCAGTACTTC

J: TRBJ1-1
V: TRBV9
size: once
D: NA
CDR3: CASSVVGQALTEAFF
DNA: TGTGCCAGCAGCGTAGTGGGCCAGGCGCTCACTGAAGCTTTCTTT

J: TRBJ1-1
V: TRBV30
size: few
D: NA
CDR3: CAWSVLGREAFF
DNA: TGTGCCTGGAGTGTACTGGGCAGGGAAGCTTTCTTT

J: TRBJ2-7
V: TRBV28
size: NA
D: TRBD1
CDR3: CASTKDRVSLDGGSLPYEQYF
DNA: TGTGCCAGCACCAAGGACAGGGTTAGTCTTGATGGGGGGTCTCTGCCCTACGAGCAGTACTTC

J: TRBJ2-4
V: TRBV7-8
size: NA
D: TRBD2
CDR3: CASSLGLAGGLTGLAKNIQYF
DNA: TGTGCCAGCAGCCTCGGACTAGCGGGAGGCCTAACAGGATTAGCCAAAAACATTCAGTACTTC

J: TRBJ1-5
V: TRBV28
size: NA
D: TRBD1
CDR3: CASSLSGTGPTQPQHF
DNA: TGTGCCAGCAGTTTGTCCGGGACAGGGCCGACTCAGCCCCAGCATTTT

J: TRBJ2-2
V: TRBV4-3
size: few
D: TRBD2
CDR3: CASSPVVGLAGEAGELFF
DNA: TGCGCCAGCAGCCCTGTCGTTGGACTAGCGGGAGAAGCCGGGGAGCTGTTTTTT

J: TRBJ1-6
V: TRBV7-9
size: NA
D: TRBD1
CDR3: CASSPDRGLHNSPLHF
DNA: TGTGCCAGCAGCCCGGACAGGGGGCTCCATAATTCACCCCTCCACTTT

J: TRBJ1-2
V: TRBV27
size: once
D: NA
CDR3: CASSSGRYGYTF
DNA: TGTGCCAGCAGTTCCGGTCGATATGGCTACACCTTC

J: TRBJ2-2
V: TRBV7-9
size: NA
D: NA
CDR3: CASRPFNPGRYTGELFF
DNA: TGTGCCAGCAGGCCTTTCAATCCGGGGAGATACACCGGGGAGCTGTTTTTT

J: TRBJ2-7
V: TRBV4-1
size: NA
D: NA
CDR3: CASSQSLESEQYF
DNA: TGCGCCAGCAGCCAGAGCCTGGAGAGCGAGCAGTACTTC

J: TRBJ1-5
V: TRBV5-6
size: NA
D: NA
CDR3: CASSLGGYSNQPQHF
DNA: TGTGCCAGCAGCTTAGGGGGATACAGCAATCAGCCCCAGCATTTT

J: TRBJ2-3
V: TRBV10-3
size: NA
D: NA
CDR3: CAIKAETGTDTQYF
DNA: TGTGCCATCAAGGCCGAGACAGGCACAGATACGCAGTATTTT

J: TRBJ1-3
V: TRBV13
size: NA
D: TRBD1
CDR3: CASSYRTGLENTIYF
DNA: TGTGCCAGCAGTTACCGGACAGGGCTTGAAAACACCATATATTTT

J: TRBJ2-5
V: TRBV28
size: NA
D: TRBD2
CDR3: CASSFGGRETQYF
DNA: TGTGCCAGCAGTTTCGGCGGGAGGGAGACCCAGTACTTC

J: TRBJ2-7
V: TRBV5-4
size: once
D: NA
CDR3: CASSGGAQISYEQYF
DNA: TGTGCCAGCAGCGGGGGGGCCCAAATCTCCTACGAGCAGTACTTC

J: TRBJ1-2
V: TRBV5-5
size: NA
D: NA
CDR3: CASSLTGYWGDGYTF
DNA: TGTGCCAGCAGCTTGACAGGTTACTGGGGGGATGGCTACACCTTC

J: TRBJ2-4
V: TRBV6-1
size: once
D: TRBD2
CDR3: CASSVGTSGGAVKNIQYF
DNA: TGTGCCAGCAGTGTCGGGACTAGCGGGGGGGCCGTCAAAAACATTCAGTACTTC

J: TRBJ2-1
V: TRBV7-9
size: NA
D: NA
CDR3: CASSFRELEGDRRHEQFF
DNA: TGTGCCAGCAGCTTTAGGGAGTTAGAGGGGGACCGAAGGCATGAGCAGTTCTTC

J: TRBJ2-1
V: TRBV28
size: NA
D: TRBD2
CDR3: CASSFRTSGSEFF
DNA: TGTGCCAGCAGTTTCCGGACTAGCGGGAGTGAGTTCTTC

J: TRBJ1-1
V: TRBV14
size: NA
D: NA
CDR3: CASSQKPKQRNTEAFF
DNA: TGTGCCAGCAGCCAAAAACCGAAACAGAGGAACACTGAAGCTTTCTTT

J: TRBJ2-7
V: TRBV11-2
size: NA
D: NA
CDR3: CASSIIYEQYF
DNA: TGTGCCAGCAGCATAATATACGAGCAGTACTTC

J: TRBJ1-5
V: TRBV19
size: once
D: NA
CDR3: CASSIVGGPGPNQPQHF
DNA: TGTGCCAGTAGTATCGTAGGTGGGCCAGGGCCGAATCAGCCCCAGCATTTT

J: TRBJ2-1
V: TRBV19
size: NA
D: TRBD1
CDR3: CASSPRGSYNEQFF
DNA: TGTGCCAGTAGTCCCAGGGGGTCCTACAATGAGCAGTTCTTC

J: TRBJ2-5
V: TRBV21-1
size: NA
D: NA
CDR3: CASTTGGLAGGRKETQYF
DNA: TGTGCCAGCACCACCGGGGGACTAGCGGGAGGACGGAAGGAGACCCAGTACTTC

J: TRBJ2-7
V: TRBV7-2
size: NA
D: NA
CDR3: CASSLGVGEQYF
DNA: TGTGCCAGCAGCTTAGGGGTCGGGGAGCAGTACTTC

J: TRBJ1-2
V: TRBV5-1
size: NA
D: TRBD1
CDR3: CASSSQGNGGYTF
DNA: TGCGCCAGCAGCTCACAGGGGAACGGTGGCTACACCTTC

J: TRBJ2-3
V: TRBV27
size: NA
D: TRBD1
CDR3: CASSSGTGAKGDTQYF
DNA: TGTGCCAGCAGTTCAGGGACAGGTGCGAAGGGAGATACGCAGTATTTT

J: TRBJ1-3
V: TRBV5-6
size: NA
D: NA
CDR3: CASSLWQGASGNTIYF
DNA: TGTGCCAGCAGCTTGTGGCAGGGTGCCTCTGGAAACACCATATATTTT

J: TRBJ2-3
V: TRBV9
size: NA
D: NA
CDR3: CASSVGGPGTQYF
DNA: TGTGCCAGCAGCGTAGGAGGCCCCGGTACGCAGTATTTT

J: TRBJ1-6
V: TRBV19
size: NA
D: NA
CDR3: CASSGGSFSPLHF
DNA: TGTGCCAGTAGTGGGGGCAGTTTTTCACCCCTCCACTTT

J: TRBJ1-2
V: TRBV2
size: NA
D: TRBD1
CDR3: CASSVIGTGEPYGYTF
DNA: TGTGCCAGCAGTGTTATCGGGACAGGAGAGCCCTATGGCTACACCTTC

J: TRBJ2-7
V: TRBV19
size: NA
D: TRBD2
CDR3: CASSPGGGSYEQYF
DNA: TGTGCCAGTAGTCCTGGGGGGGGTTCCTACGAGCAGTACTTC

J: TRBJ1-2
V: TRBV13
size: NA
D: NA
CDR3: CASTFRSGPGYGYTF
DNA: TGTGCCAGCACCTTTCGGTCGGGTCCCGGATATGGCTACACCTTC

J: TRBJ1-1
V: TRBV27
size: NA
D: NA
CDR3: CASSLGANTEAFF
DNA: TGTGCCAGCAGTTTAGGGGCGAACACTGAAGCTTTCTTT

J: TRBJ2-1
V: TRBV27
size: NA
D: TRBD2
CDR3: CASSFAGGDNEQFF
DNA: TGTGCCAGCAGTTTTGCGGGAGGGGACAATGAGCAGTTCTTC

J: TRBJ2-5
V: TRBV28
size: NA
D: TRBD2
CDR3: CASSSYPGTSGETQYF
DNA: TGTGCCAGCAGTTCGTACCCCGGGACTAGTGGGGAGACCCAGTACTTC

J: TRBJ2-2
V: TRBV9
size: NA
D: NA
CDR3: CASSLGQAGELFF
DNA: TGTGCCAGCAGCCTAGGTCAGGCCGGGGAGCTGTTTTTT

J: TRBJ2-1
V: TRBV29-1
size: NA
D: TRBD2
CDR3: CSVETLGMGLAGVSEQFF
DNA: TGCAGCGTTGAAACATTAGGGATGGGACTAGCGGGAGTTAGTGAGCAGTTCTTC

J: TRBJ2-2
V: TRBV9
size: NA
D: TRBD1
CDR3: CASSTNRDRAIGELFF
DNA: TGTGCCAGCAGCACCAATCGGGACAGGGCAATCGGGGAGCTGTTTTTT

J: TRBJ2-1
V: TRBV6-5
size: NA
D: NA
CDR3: CASSYSGSKYNEQFF
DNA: TGTGCCAGCAGTTACAGCGGGTCAAAATACAATGAGCAGTTCTTC

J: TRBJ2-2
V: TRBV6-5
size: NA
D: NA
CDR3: CASSYDSATGELFF
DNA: TGTGCCAGCAGTTACGACTCAGCCACCGGGGAGCTGTTTTTT

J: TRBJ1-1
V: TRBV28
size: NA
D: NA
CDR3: CASSLKFGGGVYTEAFF
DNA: TGTGCCAGCAGCCTGAAATTCGGGGGGGGCGTTTACACTGAAGCTTTCTTT

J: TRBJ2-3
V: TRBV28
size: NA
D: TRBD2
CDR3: CASSPLAGGPADTQYF
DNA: TGTGCCAGCAGTCCTCTAGCGGGAGGGCCCGCAGATACGCAGTATTTT